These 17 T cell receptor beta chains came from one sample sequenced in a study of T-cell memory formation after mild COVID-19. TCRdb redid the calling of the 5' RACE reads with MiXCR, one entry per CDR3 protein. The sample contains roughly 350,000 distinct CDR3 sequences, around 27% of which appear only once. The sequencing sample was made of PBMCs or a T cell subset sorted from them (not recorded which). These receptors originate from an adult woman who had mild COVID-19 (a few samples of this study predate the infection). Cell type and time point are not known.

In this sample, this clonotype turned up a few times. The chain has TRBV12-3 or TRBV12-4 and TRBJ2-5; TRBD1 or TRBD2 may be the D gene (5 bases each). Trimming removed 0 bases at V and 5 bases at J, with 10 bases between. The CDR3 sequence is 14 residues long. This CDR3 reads CASSLAGTLETQYF. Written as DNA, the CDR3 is TGTGCCAGCAGTTTAGCGGGGACGTTGGAGACCCAGTACTTC.

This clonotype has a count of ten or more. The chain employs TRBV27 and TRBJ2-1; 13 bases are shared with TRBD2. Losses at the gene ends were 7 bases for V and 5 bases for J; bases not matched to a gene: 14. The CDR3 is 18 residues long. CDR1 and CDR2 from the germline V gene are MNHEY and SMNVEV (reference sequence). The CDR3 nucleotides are TGTGCCAGCACCCGGACTAGCGGGAGCCTGGTGACAAACAATGAGCAGTTCTTC. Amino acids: CASTRTSGSLVTNNEQFF.

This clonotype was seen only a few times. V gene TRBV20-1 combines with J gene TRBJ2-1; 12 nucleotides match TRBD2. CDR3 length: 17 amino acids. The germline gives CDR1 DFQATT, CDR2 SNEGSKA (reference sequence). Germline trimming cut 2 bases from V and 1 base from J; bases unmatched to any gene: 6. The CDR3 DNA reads TGCAGTGCTAGACAGACTAGCGGGAGTCGGTCCTACAATGAGCAGTTCTTC. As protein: CSARQTSGSRSYNEQFF.

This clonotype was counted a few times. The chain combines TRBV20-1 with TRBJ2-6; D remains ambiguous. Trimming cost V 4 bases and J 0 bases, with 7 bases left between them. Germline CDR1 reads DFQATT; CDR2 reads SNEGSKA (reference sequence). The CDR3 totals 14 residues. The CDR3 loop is CSATGDSGANVLTF. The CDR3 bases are TGCAGTGCTACAGGTGACTCTGGGGCCAACGTCCTGACTTTC.

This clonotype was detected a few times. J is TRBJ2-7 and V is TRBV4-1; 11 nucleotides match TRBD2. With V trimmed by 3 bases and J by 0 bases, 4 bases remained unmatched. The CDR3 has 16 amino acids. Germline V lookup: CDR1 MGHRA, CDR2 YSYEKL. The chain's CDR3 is CASSQRLAGTSYEQYF. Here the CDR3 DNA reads TGCGCCAGCAGCCAGAGACTAGCGGGGACCTCCTACGAGCAGTACTTC.

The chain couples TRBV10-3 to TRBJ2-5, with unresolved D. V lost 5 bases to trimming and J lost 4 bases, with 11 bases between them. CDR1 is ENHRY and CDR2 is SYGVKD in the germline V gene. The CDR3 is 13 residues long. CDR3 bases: TGTGCCATCAGTCCTCCAATGGGAGAGACCCAGTACTTC. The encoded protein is CAISPPMGETQYF.

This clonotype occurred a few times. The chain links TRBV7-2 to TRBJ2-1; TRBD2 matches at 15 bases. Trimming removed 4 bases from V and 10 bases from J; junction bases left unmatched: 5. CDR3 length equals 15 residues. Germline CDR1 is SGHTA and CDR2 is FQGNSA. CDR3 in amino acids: CASSWTSGGVREQFF. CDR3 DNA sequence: TGTGCCAGCAGCTGGACTAGCGGGGGGGTCAGGGAGCAGTTCTTC.

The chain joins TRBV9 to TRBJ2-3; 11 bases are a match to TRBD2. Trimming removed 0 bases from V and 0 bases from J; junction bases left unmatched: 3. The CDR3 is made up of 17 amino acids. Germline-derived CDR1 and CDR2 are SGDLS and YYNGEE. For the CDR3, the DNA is TGTGCCAGCAGCGTAGGGACTAGCGGGCCAAGCACAGATACGCAGTATTTT. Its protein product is CASSVGTSGPSTDTQYF. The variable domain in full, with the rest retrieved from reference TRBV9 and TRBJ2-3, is DSGVTQTPKHLITATGQRVTLRCSPRSGDLSVYWYQQSLDQGLQFLIQYYNGEERAKGNILERFSAQQFPDLHSELNLSSLELGDSALYFCASSVGTSGPSTDTQYFGPGTRLTVL.

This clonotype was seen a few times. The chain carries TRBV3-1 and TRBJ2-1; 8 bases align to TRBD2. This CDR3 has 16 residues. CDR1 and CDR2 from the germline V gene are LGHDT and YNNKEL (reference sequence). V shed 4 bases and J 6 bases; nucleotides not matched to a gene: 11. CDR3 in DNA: TGTGCCAGCAGCCTCCGGACTAGCTCCGTTGCCAATGAGCAGTTCTTC. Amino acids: CASSLRTSSVANEQFF.

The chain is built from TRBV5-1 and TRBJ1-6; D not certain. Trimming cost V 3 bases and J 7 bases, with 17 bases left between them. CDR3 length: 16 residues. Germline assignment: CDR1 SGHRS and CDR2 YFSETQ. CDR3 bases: TGCGCCAGCAGCTCGGCGGGTCGGATCTCAAATTCACCCCTCCACTTT. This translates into CASSSAGRISNSPLHF.

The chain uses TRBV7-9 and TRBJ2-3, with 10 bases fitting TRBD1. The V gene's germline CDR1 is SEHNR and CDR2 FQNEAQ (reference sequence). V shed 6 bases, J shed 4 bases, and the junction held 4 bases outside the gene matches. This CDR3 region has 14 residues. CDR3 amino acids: CASRTTGGADTQYF. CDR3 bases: TGTGCCAGCAGGACGACAGGGGGCGCAGATACGCAGTATTTT. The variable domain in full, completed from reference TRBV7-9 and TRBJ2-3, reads DTGVSQNPRHKITKRGQNVTFRCDPISEHNRLYWYRQTLGQGPEFLTYFQNEAQLEKSRLLSDRFSAERPKGSFSTLEIQRTEQGDSAMYLCASRTTGGADTQYFGPGTRLTVL.

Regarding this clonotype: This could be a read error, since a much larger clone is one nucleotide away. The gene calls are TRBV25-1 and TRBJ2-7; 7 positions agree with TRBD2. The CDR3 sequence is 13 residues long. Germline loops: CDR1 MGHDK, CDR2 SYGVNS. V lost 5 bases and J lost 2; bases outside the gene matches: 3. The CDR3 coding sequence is TGTGCCAGCAGTCAACGGGGGGCCTACGAGCAGTACTTC. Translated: CASSQRGAYEQYF.

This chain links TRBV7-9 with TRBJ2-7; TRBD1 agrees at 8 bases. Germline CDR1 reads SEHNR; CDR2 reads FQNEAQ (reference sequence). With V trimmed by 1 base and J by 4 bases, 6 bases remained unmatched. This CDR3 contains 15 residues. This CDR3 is CASSLVSGGLYEQYF. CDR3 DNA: TGTGCCAGCAGCTTAGTCTCAGGGGGCCTTTACGAGCAGTACTTC.

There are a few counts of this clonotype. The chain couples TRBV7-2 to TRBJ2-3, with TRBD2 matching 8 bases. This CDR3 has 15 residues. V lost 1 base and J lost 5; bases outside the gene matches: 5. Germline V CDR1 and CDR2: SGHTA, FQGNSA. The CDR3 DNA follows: TGTGCCAGCAGCTTAGGGGGGCTAGCGGGAGATACGCAGTATTTT. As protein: CASSLGGLAGDTQYF.

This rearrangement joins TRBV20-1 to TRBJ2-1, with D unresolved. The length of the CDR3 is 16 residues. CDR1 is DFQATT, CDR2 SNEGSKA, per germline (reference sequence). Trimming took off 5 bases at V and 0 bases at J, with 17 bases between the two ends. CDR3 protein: CSAGTPDRSSYNEQFF. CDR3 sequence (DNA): TGCAGTGCTGGCACCCCGGACCGTAGCTCCTACAATGAGCAGTTCTTC.

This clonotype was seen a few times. The CDR3 loop reads CASSLGTSLYNEQFF. CDR3 nucleotide sequence: TGTGCCAGCAGTTTAGGGACTAGCCTCTACAATGAGCAGTTCTTC. The chain combines TRBV12-3 or TRBV12-4 with TRBJ2-1; 8 positions agree with TRBD2. The CDR3 runs 15 residues. V dropped 1 base and J dropped 3; count of bases not matched to a gene: 2.

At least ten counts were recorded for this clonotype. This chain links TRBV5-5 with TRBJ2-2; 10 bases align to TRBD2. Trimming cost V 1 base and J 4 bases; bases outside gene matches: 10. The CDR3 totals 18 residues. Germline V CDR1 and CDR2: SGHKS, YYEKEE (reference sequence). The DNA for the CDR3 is TGTGCCAGCAGCTTGTTACTAGCGGGGCCGCTGGTCACCGGGGAGCTGTTTTTT. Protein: CASSLLLAGPLVTGELFF.